These 4 T cell receptor beta chains share one sample of origin, sequenced in a study of Graves' ophthalmopathy and Graves' hyperthyroidism. The TCR beta CDR3 regions underwent amplification from RNA transcripts. RT-PCR in the first round used HTBI primers; a second-round multiplex PCR followed. Each CDR3 protein is one row after TCRdb ran MiXCR on the multiplex PCR reads. The data show 600,000 to 950,000 distinct CDR3 sequences, with roughly two fifths seen just once and 44% held by the top ten. Sequencing was performed on peripheral blood. The receptors here all came from an adult man with Graves' ophthalmopathy.

This chain connects TRBV20-1 to TRBJ2-7; 10 bases line up with TRBD1. Trimming took 3 bases from V and 5 from J; bases not matched to a gene: 4. This CDR3 spans 13 amino acids. CDR1 DFQATT and CDR2 SNEGSKA come from the germline V gene (reference sequence). This CDR3 is CSARDRGSHEQYF. CDR3 in DNA: TGCAGTGCTAGGGACAGGGGGTCCCACGAGCAGTACTTC.

This clonotype has more than one count but fewer than ten. The V gene is TRBV13, the J gene TRBJ1-1; 9 bases match TRBD1. J was trimmed by 3 bases and V by 3 bases; bases with no gene match: 2. The CDR3 contains 14 residues. The V gene's germline CDR1 is PRHDT and CDR2 FYEKMQ (reference sequence). The CDR3 DNA reads as TGTGCCAGCAGCTTGACAGGGGGTGACACTGAAGCTTTCTTT. Translated, it gives CASSLTGGDTEAFF.

Ten or more counts support this clonotype. The chain is built from TRBV7-8 and TRBJ1-5; D might be TRBD1 (5 bases). There are 15 residues in the CDR3. Trimming took off 1 base at V and 3 bases at J, with 10 bases between the two ends. Germline CDR1 SGHVS, CDR2 FQNEAQ. The CDR3 loop reads CASSLGGAYNQPQHF. The CDR3 bases are TGTGCCAGCAGCTTAGGAGGGGCGTACAATCAGCCCCAGCATTTT.

This rearrangement joins TRBV29-1 to TRBJ1-2; D may be TRBD1 (5 bases). V shed 3 bases and J shed 7 bases, with 9 bases lying between them. The CDR3 totals 11 residues. The germline gives CDR1 SQVTM, CDR2 ANQGSEA. The CDR3 loop reads CSVDGAGGYTF. The CDR3 DNA is TGCAGCGTTGATGGGGCCGGTGGCTACACCTTC.